Listed below are T cell receptor beta chains from one sample, sequenced in a study of CD4 T cell repertoires in COVID-19. Sequenced by immunoSEQ multiplex PCR; TCRdb stores in-frame clones only, minus some. The sample holds 1,400 to 1,500 clones, around 15% seen once. These receptors' antigens are unknown. Sequenced here: central memory CD4+ T cells, cultured in vitro, sampled after recovery from COVID-19. These receptors all come from a human donor who had COVID-19. Both conserved end residues are part of each CDR3. The D gene is left open where the match is weak. Size tells how often a clone was seen (once, few, many) or the class of an expanded clone, and some rows leave it out.

DNA: TGCGCCAGCAGCTTGACAGGGGCCGGGGTTGGCTACACCTTC
CDR3: CASSLTGAGVGYTF
J: TRBJ1-2
D: TRBD1
size: -
V: TRBV4-3

DNA: TGTGCCAGCAGCTCTCCGACAGGGAATTCACCCCTCCACTTT
CDR3: CASSSPTGNSPLHF
J: TRBJ1-6
D: TRBD1
size: medium-sized
V: TRBV7-8

DNA: TGTGCCAGCAGCGTAGACCGTAGCGGGAGTAACACCGGGGAGCTGTTTTTT
CDR3: CASSVDRSGSNTGELFF
J: TRBJ2-2
D: TRBD2
size: medium-sized
V: TRBV9

DNA: TGTGCCACCCCTCCCCCGGGACAGGAATACAATGAGCAGTTCTTC
CDR3: CATPPPGQEYNEQFF
J: TRBJ2-1
D: TRBD1
size: large
V: TRBV24-1

DNA: TGTGCCATCAGTGAGTCCGGGGGTCCTCGGGGCAATCAGCCCCAGCATTTT
CDR3: CAISESGGPRGNQPQHF
J: TRBJ1-5
D: -
size: medium-sized
V: TRBV10-3

DNA: TGCGCCAGCAGCCACCCGGGACGAGGATACAATCAGCCCCAGCATTTT
CDR3: CASSHPGRGYNQPQHF
J: TRBJ1-5
D: -
size: medium-sized
V: TRBV4-3

DNA: TGTGCCAGCAGCTTGACGACCAGCACAGATACGCAGTATTTT
CDR3: CASSLTTSTDTQYF
J: TRBJ2-3
D: -
size: medium-sized
V: TRBV7-9

DNA: TGTGCCTGGAGGTGGGGGCTTGGTGGCTACACCTTC
CDR3: CAWRWGLGGYTF
J: TRBJ1-2
D: -
size: medium-sized
V: TRBV30

DNA: TGTGCCAGCAACCTGGGACAGGGGGCAACTAATGAAAAACTGTTTTTT
CDR3: CASNLGQGATNEKLFF
J: TRBJ1-4
D: TRBD1
size: medium-sized
V: TRBV3-1/TRBV3-2

DNA: TGTGCCATCAGTGACCGGACCGAGGGGGAGACCCAGTACTTC
CDR3: CAISDRTEGETQYF
J: TRBJ2-5
D: -
size: -
V: TRBV10-3

DNA: TGTGCCAGCAGCTTGCGTCGGGAGGGTGTAGCCAAAAACATTCAGTACTTC
CDR3: CASSLRREGVAKNIQYF
J: TRBJ2-4
D: TRBD2
size: -
V: TRBV5-6

DNA: TGTGCCAGCAGTCCAATCCGGGACAGGGATTTCTACGAGCAGTACTTC
CDR3: CASSPIRDRDFYEQYF
J: TRBJ2-7
D: TRBD1
size: once
V: TRBV28

DNA: TGTGCCAGCTCACCTGCGGTGGCCAGGGCGTCCTACGAGCAGTACTTC
CDR3: CASSPAVARASYEQYF
J: TRBJ2-7
D: -
size: medium-sized
V: TRBV18

DNA: TGCGCCAGCAGCCACCTCCTTCGGGGGGGTCTGTCCGGGGAGCTGTTTTTT
CDR3: CASSHLLRGGLSGELFF
J: TRBJ2-2
D: TRBD2
size: medium-sized
V: TRBV4-1

DNA: TGTGCCAGCAGCTTCAACAGGGCGTCCACCGGGGAGCTGTTTTTT
CDR3: CASSFNRASTGELFF
J: TRBJ2-2
D: -
size: -
V: TRBV11-2

DNA: TGTGCCAGCTCACCTGCAGGGCGCTCCTACGAGCAGTACTTC
CDR3: CASSPAGRSYEQYF
J: TRBJ2-7
D: -
size: -
V: TRBV18

DNA: TGTGCCAGCAGTTATCCGGAAGGGGGCCAGCCCCAGCATTTT
CDR3: CASSYPEGGQPQHF
J: TRBJ1-5
D: TRBD1
size: medium-sized
V: TRBV6-1

DNA: TGTGCCAGCAGTCACAGTGAAATGAACACTGAAGCTTTCTTT
CDR3: CASSHSEMNTEAFF
J: TRBJ1-1
D: -
size: -
V: TRBV6-5

DNA: TGCAGCGTGGGGACTAGCGGGGGTCATAGAGGGGAGCTGTTTTTT
CDR3: CSVGTSGGHRGELFF
J: TRBJ2-2
D: TRBD2
size: medium-sized
V: TRBV29-1

DNA: TGTGCCTGGAGTGAACGGTTGGCCTATAATTCACCCCTCCACTTT
CDR3: CAWSERLAYNSPLHF
J: TRBJ1-6
D: -
size: medium-sized
V: TRBV30

DNA: TGTGCCAGCAGTGCATCAGGGGCCAATGGCTACACCTTC
CDR3: CASSASGANGYTF
J: TRBJ1-2
D: -
size: medium-sized
V: TRBV2

DNA: TGTGCCAGCAGCTTAATCAAGAATGAGCAGTTCTTC
CDR3: CASSLIKNEQFF
J: TRBJ2-1
D: -
size: -
V: TRBV5-6

DNA: TGTGCCAGCTCACCACGCGGCAGGGCCTCCTATAATTCACCCCTCCACTTT
CDR3: CASSPRGRASYNSPLHF
J: TRBJ1-6
D: -
size: few
V: TRBV18

DNA: TGTGCCAGCAGTACAGACTCTCCCGGGACTAGAGAAGAGACCCAGTACTTC
CDR3: CASSTDSPGTREETQYF
J: TRBJ2-5
D: TRBD2
size: -
V: TRBV9